Below, one TCR beta chain is given with its context. The target of this receptor is not known. No base-level quality is on record; no much larger clone is a single base apart. The CDR3 runs 14 amino acids, cysteine and phenylalanine included. The DNA shown is the 42-base CDR3, in frame from base 1. Sequences SGHRS (CDR1) and YFSETQ (CDR2) are obtained from the germline V gene. The V end gives up 4 bases and the J end 7 bases, leaving 7 bases in the junction not matched to a gene. These data belong to a study of TIL therapy for anti-PD-1-resistant metastatic lung cancer (dated by TCRdb to the early 2020s). In terms of the full investigation: Among the enrolled patients, the median age was roughly 55 years (range about 38-75), and the median tumor PD-L1 proportion score was 5.5% to 6.5%. The cohort was predominantly lung adenocarcinoma, with a handful of EGFR-mutant and two ALK-rearranged tumors, and half of patients were current or former smokers. A median non-synonymous tumor mutation burden of about 1.6 mutations per megabase was determined across the cohort by whole-exome sequencing. T cell receptor beta sequencing of tumor and peripheral blood was used to follow clonotypes across the tumor, the expanded TIL product and serial blood samples.

Read against the paper, the sample's time point label means: pre-treatment sample, taken before nivolumab and TIL therapy. The baseline tumor samples were excised metastases, mostly pleural nodules or supraclavicular lymph nodes, taken from the same resection that was used to grow TIL. Tumors were harvested before any PD-1/PD-L1 blockade; patients then received nivolumab, and those progressing received lymphodepletion, expanded TIL infusion and IL-2. Adults with stage 4 NSCLC were enrolled in a dual-center phase I trial from October 2017 to early 2020. Samples were obtained from a single-arm, open-label phase I trial in which tumor-infiltrating lymphocyte therapy with nivolumab was evaluated in advanced non-small cell lung cancer. Parts of each resected tumor were snap-frozen in liquid nitrogen and kept at -80 degrees C. Tumor regions of interest were selected on H&E sections by laser-capture macrodissection, were pulverized into roughly 15 mg aliquots, and were extracted with Qiagen Allprep kits.

The immunoSEQ v3 hsTCRB kit was used to amplify TCR beta CDR3 regions from genomic DNA through bias-controlled multiplex PCR. TCR libraries were sequenced on an Illumina NextSeq 500 to around 2.1 million read pairs for survey level or about 5-6.5 million for deep level. The source study handled its data this way. The immunoSEQ Analyzer software assigned V, D and J genes, filtered out non-productive sequences, and reported clonality. Repertoires of infused TIL and blood were compared using productive Simpson clonality and the Morisita overlap index of productive TRB rearrangements. TCRdb retrieved this table from immuneACCESS and kept in-frame rearrangements only. Not all clones are present; in checked studies, unresolved V genes account for under half, and no reason is known for the remainder. Clonal size and the V and J genes are those of that table, whereas D and trimming came from the DNA. The table for this sample lists under 100,000 clones; roughly 65% of them were counted only once. The ten largest account for roughly 9.8% of the sample.

What the work shows at the level of the full study, not this receptor alone: High clonal turnover was observed in TIL culture, with many enriched product clones not detected in the baseline tumor, which suggested clonal contraction rather than faithful expansion. Higher clonality and lower diversity were observed in expanded TIL cultures than in baseline intratumoral T cells (median clonality around 6% vs 30%, p < 0.0001). Because the cohort was highly selected, with more treatment-naive, never-smoker and oncogene-addicted patients than is typical, generalizability is limited. The study protocol defined all tumor marker inferences as exploratory.

This receptor was identified in a person aged 25-85 years with non-small cell lung cancer. The sequenced sample was tumor tissue, obtained at baseline. This chain joins TRBV5-1 to TRBJ2-1, and TRBD1 matches 8 of the central bases. The CDR3 region: CASSASDRENEQFF. The nucleotide sequence reads TGCGCCAGCAGCGCCTCGGACAGGGAGAATGAGCAGTTCTTC.